Below, one T cell receptor beta chain is given with its context. No antigen is known for it. The sample comes from a study of cytomegalovirus exposure and HLA in healthy donors. General observations from the study: An apparent linkage of common viral pathogens to several of the most significant clusters emerged in a later analysis.

The CDR3 consists of 15 residues. Germline CDR1 SGHNT, CDR2 YYREEE (reference sequence). V was shortened by 3 bases and J by 2 bases, with 14 bases between the two germline ends. PCR involved 60 Vbeta and 13 Jbeta primers. Assay used: immunoSEQ multiplex PCR; TCRdb lists only in-frame clones, some missing. Of around 200,000 clones listed, roughly 85% are singletons. The sequence was obtained from a woman in her 30s in good health and CMV-seropositive. The chain links TRBV5-4 to TRBJ1-1, with D hard to call. The sequencing input was PBMCs. The CDR3 nucleotides read TGTGCCAGCAGCTCCTCTCGAGTTGGTAACACTGAAGCTTTCTTT. It specifies CASSSSRVGNTEAFF.